The 2 T cell receptor beta chains in this list originate from one sample, sequenced in a study of T cells after yellow fever vaccination. Via MiXCR, TCRdb re-called the 5' RACE reads, giving one row per CDR3 protein. The repertoire holds fewer than 400,000 distinct CDR3 sequences, with roughly 6.2% as singletons. This sample comprised PBMCs, obtained 5 days after the yellow fever booster vaccination. Every receptor here comes from a young man who received the YFV17D yellow fever vaccine.

This clonotype came up many times. V usage is TRBV5-1 and J usage is TRBJ2-3; D is ambiguous. The CDR3 sequence is 14 residues long. V was shortened by 2 bases and J by 2 bases, with 9 bases between the two germline ends. Germline values: CDR1 SGHRS, CDR2 YFSETQ. The CDR3 region has the DNA TGCGCCAGCAGCTTCGAACAGTACACAGATACGCAGTATTTT. Translated: CASSFEQYTDTQYF.

This chain joins TRBV5-1 and TRBJ1-2; D perhaps matches TRBD1 (5 bases). This CDR3 is built from 14 residues. Trimming pared 3 bases from V and 6 bases from J, leaving 15 bases between. Germline lookup yields CDR1 SGHRS and CDR2 YFSETQ. The DNA of the CDR3 is TGCGCCAGCAGCTCCCCACTACGGGGCGATGGCTACACCTTC. This codes for CASSSPLRGDGYTF. Looking up the rest from reference TRBV5-1 and TRBJ1-2 gives the full variable domain: KAGVTQTPRYLIKTRGQQVTLSCSPISGHRSVSWYQQTPGQGLQFLFEYFSETQRNKGNFPGRFSGRQFSNSRSEMNVSTLELGDSALYLCASSSPLRGDGYTFGSGTRLTVV.